The 21 T cell receptor beta chains in this list originate from one sample, sequenced in a study of T-cell reconstitution after alpha-beta-depleted transplantation in children (dated by TCRdb to the mid-2010s). This sample's treatment or condition label indicates: allogeneic hematopoietic cell transplantation with graft depleted of TCRalphabeta T cells and CD19 B cells. Library generation was performed with PCR. Sequencing used an Illumina HiSeq 2500. TCR library preparation used molecular barcoding, with unique molecular identifiers applied to normalize quantification of the TCRbeta repertoire. The public reads were run again by TCRdb, first through fastp at Q25 and then through MiXCR, and only productive beta chains were kept. Each record represents a unique CDR3 protein, reported with the most common genes and DNA among its rows. This sample lists hundreds of thousands of distinct CDR3 sequences; 10% to 15% were detected once. The biggest ten clones account for over 2% of the sample.

The specimen comprised PBMCs, mostly from graft donor cells, sampled 360 days after TCRalphabeta/CD19-depleted stem cell transplant. All receptors come from a male patient younger than 18 who had a stem cell transplant for acute myeloid leukemia, so the T cells may come from the graft donor.

The chain is built from TRBV12-3 or TRBV12-4 and TRBJ2-1; the D call may be TRBD1 or TRBD2 (5 bases each). This CDR3 spans 17 amino acids. V lost 6 bases, J lost 0 bases, and 18 bases lay in between. The DNA of the CDR3 is TGTGCCAGCAGCCGCACCGGGGCGGCTAACTCCTACAATGAGCAGTTCTTC. Amino acid sequence: CASSRTGAANSYNEQFF.

Only a few counts were recorded for this clonotype. The chain joins TRBV20-1 to TRBJ1-4; 9 bases are shared with TRBD1. Trimming removed 0 bases from V and 7 bases from J; junction bases left unmatched: 9. This CDR3 region has 16 residues. CDR1 is DFQATT, CDR2 SNEGSKA, per germline (reference sequence). DNA of the CDR3: TGCAGTGCTAGAGATCGGGACAGGGCGTTTCGTGAAAAACTGTTTTTT. Translating it yields CSARDRDRAFREKLFF.

This clonotype has at least ten counts. The chain has TRBV4-3 and TRBJ2-1, with 10 bases lining up with TRBD2. Germline CDR1 LGHNA, CDR2 YSLEER. The CDR3 has 17 residues. V shed 1 base and J 3 bases; nucleotides not matched to a gene: 6. CDR3 sequence: CASSQGTSGNFYNEQFF. The CDR3 nucleotides are TGCGCCAGCAGCCAAGGGACTAGCGGAAATTTCTACAATGAGCAGTTCTTC.

This clonotype has only a few counts. The rearrangement links TRBV5-1 to TRBJ2-3; 9 bases map to TRBD1. The CDR3 has 16 residues. The germline CDR1 and CDR2 sequences are SGHRS and YFSETQ. V lost 4 bases, J lost 7 bases, and 13 bases stayed unmatched. The CDR3 nucleotides read TGCGCCAGCAGCCCGGTGGGCAGGACAGGGGAATATACGCAGTATTTT. It specifies CASSPVGRTGEYTQYF.

The sample holds a few counts of this clonotype. The chain couples TRBV15 to TRBJ2-3; no reliable D call. Germline assignment: CDR1 LNHNV and CDR2 YYDKDF (reference sequence). V lost 1 base and J 1 base, leaving 12 bases between the germline ends. The CDR3 has 16 residues. The CDR3 region has the DNA TGTGCCACCAGCAGAGCCCTGGCTTTCGGCACAGATACGCAGTATTTT. Translating it yields CATSRALAFGTDTQYF.

V and J are TRBV6-5 and TRBJ1-2; D might be TRBD1 (6 bases). Germline values: CDR1 MNHEY, CDR2 SVGAGI. This CDR3 is 14 amino acids long. Trimming took 4 bases from V and 2 from J, leaving 11 bases between them. The CDR3 nucleotides read TGTGCCAGCAGTTTATGGACAGCGAACTATGGCTACACCTTC. Translation: CASSLWTANYGYTF.

This clonotype came up once. The gene calls are TRBV20-1 and TRBJ2-7, with TRBD2 matching over 12 bases. The CDR3 covers 13 residues. CDR1 and CDR2 (germline): DFQATT, SNEGSKA (reference sequence). The trim removed 7 bases at V and 6 bases at J, leaving 7 bases unmatched. The CDR3 here is CSVWTSGTSEQYF. Here the CDR3 DNA reads TGCAGTGTTTGGACTAGCGGGACCAGCGAGCAGTACTTC.

This clonotype was recorded at least ten times. The chain links TRBV10-2 to TRBJ2-5, with D perhaps being TRBD1 or TRBD2 (5 bases each). Deletions cut 1 base from V and 0 bases from J, with 12 bases between. CDR1 is WSHSY and CDR2 is SAAADI in the germline V gene. This CDR3 is built from 16 residues. The CDR3 nucleotides are TGCGCCAGCAGTGAGTTGAGGGGTCTGTACCAAGAGACCCAGTACTTC. Its protein is CASSELRGLYQETQYF.

This chain uses TRBV4-1 with TRBJ2-6; 10 nucleotides line up with TRBD1. With V trimmed by 3 bases and J by 1 base, 15 bases remained unmatched. The CDR3 runs 21 residues. In germline, CDR1 is MGHRA, CDR2 YSYEKL. The CDR3 loop is CASSHPHQPGQGISGANVLTF. For the CDR3, the DNA is TGCGCCAGCAGCCATCCGCACCAACCGGGACAGGGGATATCTGGGGCCAACGTCCTGACTTTC.

This clonotype was counted many times. The chain uses TRBV20-1 and TRBJ2-7; D is possibly TRBD1 (6 bases). V was shortened by 6 bases and J by 3 bases, with 15 bases between the two germline ends. Germline loops: CDR1 DFQATT, CDR2 SNEGSKA (reference sequence). The CDR3 loop spans 13 amino acids. Here the CDR3 reads CSALDSEFYEQYF. In DNA form, the CDR3 reads TGCAGTGCGTTGGACAGTGAGTTCTACGAGCAGTACTTC.

The J gene is TRBJ1-6, the V gene TRBV7-6, with TRBD1 as a possible D gene (5 bases). Germline V gene lookup returns CDR1 SGHVS and CDR2 FNYEAQ. CDR3 size: 14 residues. Trimming removed 1 base from V and 8 bases from J, with 9 bases in between. The CDR3 loop reads CASSLVWGDSPLHF. CDR3 DNA sequence: TGTGCCAGCAGCTTAGTTTGGGGGGATTCACCCCTCCACTTT.

This clonotype came up many times. This chain uses TRBV4-3 with TRBJ2-7, with 8 bases fitting TRBD2. CDR1 and CDR2 (germline): LGHNA, YSLEER. V shed 0 bases, J shed 10 bases, and the junction held 8 bases outside the gene matches. The CDR3 length is 14 residues. The CDR3 bases are TGCGCCAGCAGCCAAGACCCCCTTAGCGGGATTCAGTACTTC. Protein product: CASSQDPLSGIQYF.

There are a few counts of this clonotype. The rearrangement joins TRBV5-1 to TRBJ2-3; TRBD2 aligns across 11 bases. Germline loops: CDR1 SGHRS, CDR2 YFSETQ. Trimming at V came to 4 bases and at J to 3 bases, leaving 4 bases not matched to a gene. There are 15 residues in the CDR3. CDR3 sequence: CASSTSGSRTDTQYF. The CDR3 nucleotides are TGCGCCAGCAGCACTAGCGGGAGCAGGACAGATACGCAGTATTTT.

In its sample, this clonotype was seen a few times. This chain links TRBV13 with TRBJ2-7, with D maybe TRBD1 (6 bases). Germline values: CDR1 PRHDT, CDR2 FYEKMQ (reference sequence). V was shortened by 5 bases and J by 0 bases, with 14 bases between the two germline ends. The CDR3 covers 15 residues. The CDR3 bases are TGTGCCAGCAGCACACCTCGCAGGGGCTCCTACGAGCAGTACTTC. Its protein is CASSTPRRGSYEQYF. The variable domain in full, with the rest retrieved from reference TRBV13 and TRBJ2-7, is AAGVIQSPRHLIKEKRETATLKCYPIPRHDTVYWYQQGPGQDPQFLISFYEKMQSDKGSIPDRFSAQQFSDYHSELNMSSLELGDSALYFCASSTPRRGSYEQYFGPGTRLTVT.

This rearrangement joins TRBV7-2 to TRBJ2-7; 11 bases map to TRBD1. Unmatched junction bases numbered 11, after V lost 5 bases and J lost 5 bases. Germline CDR1 reads SGHTA; CDR2 reads FQGNSA. The CDR3 length is 16 residues. The CDR3 coding sequence is TGTGCCAGCAGCCCCACGACCGGGACAGGGGGAAACGAGCAGTACTTC. It is translated as CASSPTTGTGGNEQYF.

This clonotype turned up a few times. The chain recombines TRBV20-1 with TRBJ2-7, with 10 bases that match TRBD2. CDR1 is DFQATT and CDR2 is SNEGSKA in the germline V gene (reference sequence). The CDR3 loop spans 15 amino acids. The J segment lost 7 bases and the V segment lost 3 bases, leaving 12 bases of the junction unmatched. This CDR3 is CSARQVTSGPGEQYF. DNA for the CDR3: TGCAGTGCTAGGCAGGTGACTAGCGGGCCGGGGGAGCAGTACTTC.

There are a few counts of this clonotype. This rearrangement joins TRBV11-2 to TRBJ2-2, with no clear D. The CDR3 has 17 residues. Germline values: CDR1 SGHAT, CDR2 FQNNGV. V lost 1 base and J 3 bases, leaving 15 bases between the germline ends. The chain's CDR3 is CASSLVAGGPHTGELFF. The CDR3 coding sequence is TGTGCCAGCAGCTTAGTGGCAGGCGGCCCTCACACCGGGGAGCTGTTTTTT.

V is TRBV13 and J is TRBJ2-5; 9 bases agree with TRBD1. Germline CDR1 reads PRHDT; CDR2 reads FYEKMQ (reference sequence). Trimming removed 9 bases from V and 5 bases from J; junction bases left unmatched: 7. This CDR3 is 13 amino acids long. The CDR3 sequence: CASGLDRGETQYF. The CDR3 DNA reads TGTGCCAGTGGCCTAGACAGGGGGGAGACCCAGTACTTC.

The rearrangement links TRBV18 to TRBJ1-6, with D unresolved. V was shortened by 0 bases and J by 10 bases, with 25 bases between the two germline ends. Germline V gene sequence: CDR1 KGHSH, CDR2 LQKENI. This CDR3 has 19 amino acids. CDR3 loop: CASSPPGSVLGLMDSPLHF. The CDR3 DNA reads TGTGCCAGCTCACCACCGGGTTCGGTTCTGGGCCTCATGGACTCACCCCTCCACTTT.

The rearrangement joins TRBV28 to TRBJ1-1, with 7 bases matching TRBD1. After removal of 4 bases from V and 9 bases from J, the junction contained 5 bases not matched to a gene. CDR3 length equals 12 residues. CDR1 is MDHEN and CDR2 is SYDVKM in the germline V gene. DNA of the CDR3: TGTGCCAGCAGTTCCGGGACAGAGAAAGCTTTCTTT. This encodes CASSSGTEKAFF.

The genes are TRBV29-1 and TRBJ2-1; no reliable D call. V lost 7 bases, J lost 1 base, and 11 bases lay in between. Germline V gene lookup returns CDR1 SQVTM and CDR2 ANQGSEA. This CDR3 is built from 13 residues. The CDR3 reads CSADGSSYNEQFF. Written as DNA, the CDR3 is TGCAGCGCCGACGGTTCGTCCTACAATGAGCAGTTCTTC.